Sequencing of this TCR beta chain was carried out in a study of T cell responses to AZD1222 COVID-19 vaccine (dated by TCRdb to the early 2020s). About the study as a whole: TCR sequencing covered 233 trial participants: 200 to 210 given two doses of AZD1222 and approximately 26 given two doses of MenACWY control vaccine. Trial participants were enrolled by age into 18-55, 56-69 and 70-plus year subgroups, with about 150, 28 and 57 TCR-sequenced participants respectively. The full study reports these points: The 56-69-year group was small, and its depth increase did not reach significance, likely because of low power. Most participants were white British and females outnumbered males, and the authors suggested that clonal diversity may have been underestimated. Reportedly, close to half of the unique spike-specific TCRs recognized epitopes lying outside the regions that are mutated in the B.1.351 and B.1.1.7 variants. The whole spike protein was spanned by vaccine-associated CD4 TCRs, and dominant responses were seen in regions 160-218 and 743-854. After two AZD1222 doses, spike-specific TCR breadth and depth were significantly higher than at day 0 and than in MenACWY recipients. Because no day 14 peak-response samples were available, the repertoires could be characterized only after the peak T cell response. Conclusions about previously exposed vaccinees are limited because only five to seven AZD1222 recipients were SARS-CoV-2 seropositive at baseline.

The CDR3 regions of human TCRbeta chains were analyzed by immunosequencing. On the authors' methods: TCRs in the repertoires were compared against a reference library of SARS-CoV-2-specific TCRs that had been generated with the MIRA antigen-specificity platform. Breadth meant the fraction of unique TCRs that were SARS-CoV-2-associated, whereas depth meant the fraction of total T cells that were SARS-CoV-2-associated. Using the MIRA data, each spike-specific TCR was mapped to the spike region that the TCR reacts to and placed in a CD4 or CD8 class. Log10-transformed breadth and depth values were compared by one-way ANOVA with Sidak's multiple comparisons tests. Drawn from immuneACCESS, this table holds only the in-frame rearrangements with V and J called that TCRdb kept. Clones are partly lost; checked studies trace under half to an unresolved V gene and leave the rest unexplained. V and J calls and clone size follow that table, whereas D and trimming were derived from the DNA. The sample records about 140,000 clones, about 92% of which are singletons. The leading ten clones occupy roughly 3.6% of the sample.

As encoded in the germline V gene (reference sequence), CDR1 is SGHNT while CDR2 is YYREEE. Between the V and J ends, shortened by 4 bases and 0 bases respectively, the junction contains 9 bases. There are 14 amino acids in the CDR3, from cysteine to phenylalanine inclusive. The CDR3 DNA has 42 bases and is translated from base 1. The time point label for this specimen denotes: about 28 days (+/-7) after the second vaccine dose. Because spike-specific TCR depth and breadth did not differ between the two schedules, AZD1222 recipients who got a second dose at roughly 4 weeks were pooled with those who got a second dose at roughly 12 weeks. Vaccinee samples were obtained from the UK trials COV001 and COV002, which included a single-blind randomized controlled phase 2/3 trial of AZD1222 (ChAdOx1 nCoV-19) in healthy adults. For TCRbeta chain sequencing, PBMC samples from trial participants were taken at day 0 and at day 28 after the second dose.

This clone was observed a single time. The specificity of this receptor is unknown. No much larger clonotype is one base removed from it; base qualities were not supplied. The sequence links TRBV5-4 to TRBJ2-3; no confident D gene assignment can be made. This sequence was found in an adult who received the AZD1222 COVID-19 vaccine. The starting material was peripheral blood, obtained 28 days after the second AZD1222 dose. The DNA sequence reads TGTGCCAGCAGCGGATACAGTAGCACAGATACGCAGTATTTT. It is translated as CASSGYSSTDTQYF. With the rest looked up from the reference TRBV5-4 and TRBJ2-3 genes rather than sequenced, the full variable domain is ETGVTQSPTHLIKTRGQQVTLRCSSQSGHNTVSWYQQALGQGPQFIFQYYREEENGRGNFPPRFSGLQFPNYSSELNVNALELDDSALYLCASSGYSSTDTQYFGPGTRLTVL.